Each of the 14 T cell receptor beta chains below was sequenced from the same sample in a study of T cell repertoires in cytomegalovirus infection. Using its own MiXCR run on the reads, TCRdb lists one record per CDR3 protein. The table has approximately 500,000 distinct CDR3 sequences, 16% seen once. The sample taken for sequencing was CD8+ T cells from PBMCs. The origin of the receptors is a human donor in good health (CMV status not recorded). Some clones in this sample may be carry-over from other donors' samples.

The chain has TRBV6-8 and TRBJ2-7; D might be TRBD2 (5 bases). The CDR3 sequence is 13 residues long. The germline V and J ends were trimmed by 10 bases and 2 bases, with 15 bases remaining between them. Germline-derived CDR1 and CDR2 are MNHGY and SAAAGT. DNA of the CDR3: TGTGCCACCGCGTGGGAGAGGGCCTACGAGCAGTACTTC. Its protein is CATAWERAYEQYF.

The chain combines TRBV7-8 with TRBJ1-1; unclear D gene. Per germline, CDR1 SGHVS and CDR2 FQNEAQ. V dropped 4 bases and J dropped 2 bases, with 11 bases sitting between them. The length of the CDR3 is 14 residues. This chain's CDR3 is CASSSFFSNTEAFF. The CDR3 nucleotides are TGTGCCAGCAGCTCCTTTTTTAGCAACACTGAAGCTTTCTTT.

The chain is built from TRBV14 and TRBJ1-2; D is unresolved. CDR1 SGHDN and CDR2 FVKESK come from the germline V gene. Trimming left V 0 bases short and J 7 bases short, with 3 bases between. This CDR3 is built from 11 residues. In DNA, the CDR3 is TGTGCCAGCAGCCAAGATCTTGGCTACACCTTC. Amino acid sequence: CASSQDLGYTF.

The sample holds many counts of this clonotype. This chain joins TRBV7-6 and TRBJ2-3; D unclear. The germline gives CDR1 SGHVS, CDR2 FNYEAQ. Trimming took off 6 bases at V and 6 bases at J, with 13 bases between the two ends. The CDR3 consists of 13 residues. The CDR3 DNA reads as TGTGCCAGCAGTTCGCAGCCGCGGGATACGCAGTATTTT. Protein product: CASSSQPRDTQYF.

This clonotype was seen at least ten times. The chain employs TRBV6-5 and TRBJ1-1; D may be TRBD1 (5 bases). The V gene lost 0 bases and the J gene lost 1 base, with 9 bases spanning the gap. The CDR3 sequence is 15 residues long. CDR1 is MNHEY and CDR2 is SVGAGI in the germline V gene. CDR3 in DNA: TGTGCCAGCAGTTACTCTGGGGCGCGGAACACTGAAGCTTTCTTT. Its translation: CASSYSGARNTEAFF.

The V gene is TRBV7-9, the J gene TRBJ1-4; TRBD1 might be the D (6 bases). Trimming cost V 8 bases and J 16 bases, with 14 bases left between them. This CDR3 comprises 10 residues. CDR1 and CDR2 from the germline V gene are SEHNR and FQNEAQ (reference sequence). The CDR3 sequence: CASGGGRPFF. CDR3 sequence (DNA): TGTGCCAGCGGGGGCGGTAGGCCGTTTTTT.

The sample holds many counts of this clonotype. V usage is TRBV28 and J usage is TRBJ2-7; D not certain. V was trimmed by 1 base and J by 1 base, leaving 8 bases between them. From germline, CDR1 is MDHEN and CDR2 SYDVKM. This CDR3 comprises 14 residues. The CDR3 sequence is CASSLYSESYEQYF. The CDR3, as DNA: TGTGCCAGCAGTTTATATTCCGAGTCCTACGAGCAGTACTTC.

This clonotype occurred many times. The chain recombines TRBV7-6 with TRBJ1-5; D call uncertain. The CDR3 covers 14 residues. Germline values: CDR1 SGHVS, CDR2 FNYEAQ. Trimming removed 1 base at V and 3 bases at J, with 7 bases between. The CDR3 nucleotides read TGTGCCAGCAGCTTAGAGGGCCCCAATCAGCCCCAGCATTTT. Residues: CASSLEGPNQPQHF.

V usage is TRBV6-5 and J usage is TRBJ2-1, with TRBD2 matching over 8 bases. Germline CDR1 reads MNHEY; CDR2 reads SVGAGI. With 5 bases clipped from V and 7 bases from J, the junction kept 7 bases outside the gene matches. The CDR3 is 14 amino acids. This chain's CDR3 is CASSPVQRGNEQFF. CDR3 bases: TGTGCCAGCAGTCCTGTCCAGCGGGGGAATGAGCAGTTCTTC.

Of note for this clonotype: Being one base from a much bigger clone, this may be a read error. The chain employs TRBV27 and TRBJ1-2, with TRBD1 as a possible D gene (5 bases). Germline lookup yields CDR1 MNHEY and CDR2 SMNVEV (reference sequence). V was trimmed by 4 bases and J by 7 bases, leaving 13 bases between them. The CDR3 length is 13 residues. CDR3 protein: CASSYTRGGGYTF. The CDR3 DNA reads TGTGCCAGCAGTTACACAAGGGGAGGTGGCTACACCTTC.

This clonotype was observed many times. The rearrangement joins TRBV7-6 to TRBJ2-1; D may be TRBD2 (5 bases). V lost 5 bases and J 2 bases, leaving 10 bases between the germline ends. Germline CDR1 and CDR2: SGHVS and FNYEAQ. This CDR3 comprises 14 residues. The CDR3 DNA reads as TGTGCCAGCAGCCCAACTAGTCCCTACAATGAGCAGTTCTTC. It is translated as CASSPTSPYNEQFF.

A note on this clonotype: Since a much larger clone is just one base distant, this may be a read error. This sequence joins TRBV6-1 and TRBJ2-3; 8 bases align to TRBD2. Germline V gene data show CDR1 as MNHNS and CDR2 as SASEGT. This CDR3 comprises 17 residues. The CDR3 spells CACSERRAGGRGDTQYF. The CDR3 DNA follows: TGTGCCTGCAGTGAAAGAAGGGCGGGGGGCCGAGGGGATACGCAGTATTTT.

Only a few counts were recorded for this clonotype. This chain joins TRBV20-1 and TRBJ2-3, with D tentatively TRBD2 (6 bases). Trimming stripped 4 bases from V and 2 bases from J, with 28 bases between. Germline V gene lookup returns CDR1 DFQATT and CDR2 SNEGSKA (reference sequence). The CDR3 has 19 residues. DNA of the CDR3: TGCAGTGCTACGGAACTTCGGCGGGGCCCTGAAGCTCACACAGATACGCAGTATTTT. Its protein product is CSATELRRGPEAHTDTQYF.

This clonotype occurred a few times. This chain links TRBV27 with TRBJ1-6; D gene unclear. The CDR3 spans 17 residues. V lost 6 bases and J 0 bases, leaving 15 bases between the germline ends. The germline CDR1 and CDR2 sequences are MNHEY and SMNVEV (reference sequence). The CDR3 bases are TGTGCCAGCAGGCTCCGAAGGGAAAGCTCCTATAATTCACCCCTCCACTTT. It encodes CASRLRRESSYNSPLHF.